Listed below are T cell receptor beta chains from one sample, sequenced in a study of cytomegalovirus exposure and HLA in healthy donors. Here immunoSEQ multiplex PCR was the method, and the copy in TCRdb shows in-frame clones only, minus some. The data hold about 160,000 clones, with 80% to 90% observed a single time. The sample taken for sequencing was PBMCs. These receptors all come from a woman aged 18-29 years in good health and CMV-seronegative. Both conserved end residues are part of each CDR3. Fields, in order: D gene, V gene, clone size, J gene, CDR3 protein, CDR3 DNA. D genes are given only for firm matches. Some rows have no size entry. The others give once, few or many, or a class for an expanded clone.

>TRBD2|TRBV4-1|NA|TRBJ2-3
CASSLKGAGSSTDPQYF
TGCGCCAGCAGCCTCAAAGGAGCGGGATCTAGCACAGATCCGCAGTATTTT
>NA|TRBV7-6|NA|TRBJ2-7
CASSPAPRGAHEQYF
TGTGCCAGCAGCCCCGCCCCCCGTGGGGCTCACGAGCAGTACTTC
>TRBD2|TRBV9|few|TRBJ2-3
CASSRLAGVIDTQYF
TGTGCCAGCAGCCGATTAGCGGGAGTGATAGATACGCAGTATTTT
>NA|TRBV28|NA|TRBJ2-4
CASSSSPSRNIQYF
TGTGCCAGCAGTTCCTCCCCTTCGAGGAACATTCAGTACTTC
>NA|TRBV19|NA|TRBJ1-1
CASSYTGMGNTEAFF
TGTGCCAGTAGTTATACAGGGATGGGGAACACTGAAGCTTTCTTT
>NA|TRBV10-3|NA|TRBJ2-7
CAISFRGSYEQYF
TGTGCCATCAGTTTCAGGGGTTCCTACGAGCAGTACTTC
>TRBD1|TRBV11-3|NA|TRBJ1-6
CASSSTGDGYSPLHF
TGTGCCAGCAGCTCGACAGGGGACGGTTATTCACCCCTCCACTTT
>NA|TRBV28|NA|TRBJ1-4
CASSSPPSGEKLFF
TGTGCCAGCAGTTCTCCCCCCTCGGGTGAAAAACTGTTTTTT
>NA|TRBV29-1|NA|TRBJ2-5
CSAGQKGGETQYF
TGCAGCGCGGGACAGAAGGGGGGAGAGACCCAGTACTTC
>NA|TRBV21-1|few|TRBJ2-4
CASSDPEGARKGLGAKNIQYF
TGTGCCAGCAGCGACCCTGAGGGGGCCAGAAAGGGGTTAGGCGCCAAAAACATTCAGTACTTC
>NA|TRBV7-2|NA|TRBJ2-2
CASSSARVGELFF
TGTGCCAGCAGCTCAGCCAGGGTCGGGGAGCTGTTTTTT
>TRBD2|TRBV5-1|NA|TRBJ2-2
CASSPTSGRAGNTGELFF
TGCGCCAGCAGCCCGACTAGCGGGAGGGCCGGGAACACCGGGGAGCTGTTTTTT
>NA|TRBV18|NA|TRBJ1-1
CASSVAGMNTEAFF
TGTGCCAGCTCCGTCGCGGGCATGAACACTGAAGCTTTCTTT
>TRBD1|TRBV11-2|NA|TRBJ1-2
CASSLGTGYGYTF
TGTGCCAGCAGTCTCGGGACAGGCTATGGCTACACCTTC
>NA|TRBV11-3|NA|TRBJ2-3
CASSLGGNTDTQYF
TGTGCCAGCAGCTTAGGCGGGAACACAGATACGCAGTATTTT
>NA|TRBV29-1|few|TRBJ2-2
CSVRIGGDTGELFF
TGCAGCGTTCGGATAGGGGGGGACACCGGGGAGCTGTTTTTT
>TRBD1|TRBV28|NA|TRBJ2-7
CATSGTGGYEQYF
TGTGCCACCTCGGGGACAGGGGGCTACGAGCAGTACTTC
>NA|TRBV7-9|NA|TRBJ2-4
CASSSFGAKNIQYF
TGTGCCAGCAGCTCTTTCGGAGCCAAAAACATTCAGTACTTC
>NA|TRBV28|NA|TRBJ2-2
CATPRPQSGELFF
TGTGCCACTCCCCGTCCACAGAGCGGGGAGCTGTTTTTT
>NA|TRBV25-1|many|TRBJ1-4
CASSVTGKLFF
TGTGCCAGCAGTGTCACAGGAAAACTGTTTTTT
>TRBD1|TRBV19|NA|TRBJ1-1
CASSTGQGTTEAFF
TGTGCCAGTAGTACAGGACAGGGGACCACTGAAGCTTTCTTT
>NA|TRBV10-1|NA|TRBJ2-1
CAGTGDEQFF
TGCGCCGGGACTGGGGATGAGCAGTTCTTC
>TRBD1|TRBV28|NA|TRBJ1-4
CASNVPGQGPNEKLFF
TGTGCCAGCAACGTCCCGGGACAGGGACCAAACGAAAAACTGTTTTTT
>TRBD1|TRBV7-9|few|TRBJ2-1
CASSSWTGSDEQFF
TGTGCCAGCAGCTCCTGGACAGGGAGTGATGAGCAGTTCTTC
>TRBD1|TRBV5-6|NA|TRBJ1-4
CASSSDTGTGGEKLFF
TGTGCCAGCAGCTCCGACACCGGGACAGGAGGCGAAAAACTGTTTTTT
>TRBD1|TRBV19|NA|TRBJ1-5
CASSIRDRGFQPQHF
TGTGCCAGTAGTATTAGGGACAGGGGATTTCAGCCCCAGCATTTT
>TRBD2|TRBV15|once|TRBJ2-7
CATSSPRGVSGRYEQYF
TGTGCCACCAGCAGTCCCCGGGGGGTGTCGGGAAGATACGAGCAGTACTTC
>NA|TRBV4-1|NA|TRBJ2-7
CASSQGRGMSFEQYF
TGCGCCAGCAGCCAAGGTAGGGGGATGTCATTCGAGCAGTACTTC
>NA|TRBV6-5|NA|TRBJ1-1
CASTTRGRTEAFF
TGTGCCAGCACTACGCGAGGGCGCACTGAAGCTTTCTTT
>TRBD2|TRBV11-2|NA|TRBJ2-4
CASSLDLGLAGQLAKNIQYF
TGTGCCAGCAGCTTAGATCTGGGCCTAGCGGGACAACTAGCCAAAAACATTCAGTACTTC
>NA|TRBV9|NA|TRBJ2-7
CASSAGWGLVSDEQYF
TGTGCCAGCAGCGCAGGTTGGGGGCTAGTCAGCGACGAGCAGTACTTC
>TRBD1|TRBV15|NA|TRBJ1-5
CATSRDRVDQPQHF
TGTGCCACCAGTCGTGACAGGGTGGATCAGCCCCAGCATTTT
>NA|TRBV6-6|NA|TRBJ2-7
CASSRGTVSAYEQYF
TGTGCCAGCAGTCGGGGGACAGTGTCCGCCTACGAGCAGTACTTC
>NA|TRBV4-1|NA|TRBJ1-3
CASSQNNRDYSGNTIYF
TGCGCCAGCAGCCAAAATAACAGGGACTACTCTGGAAACACCATATATTTT
>NA|TRBV6-5|NA|TRBJ2-2
CASSPSPNTGELFF
TGTGCCAGCAGTCCGAGCCCAAACACCGGGGAGCTGTTTTTT
>TRBD2|TRBV7-9|once|TRBJ2-7
CASSYAHGGLANYEQYF
TGTGCCAGCAGCTACGCCCACGGGGGACTAGCCAATTACGAGCAGTACTTC
>TRBD2|TRBV10-3|once|TRBJ2-1
CAIRSGLAGVDEQFF
TGTGCCATCAGATCGGGACTAGCGGGAGTGGATGAGCAGTTCTTC
>NA|TRBV6-6|NA|TRBJ2-7
CASSYSNGDSYEQYF
TGTGCCAGCAGTTACTCTAACGGGGACTCCTACGAGCAGTACTTC
>NA|TRBV11-3|NA|TRBJ2-3
CASSPGQSTDTQYF
TGTGCCAGCAGCCCGGGACAATCCACAGATACGCAGTATTTT
>TRBD1|TRBV6-5|NA|TRBJ2-7
CASSLRQGPYEQYF
TGTGCCAGCAGTTTAAGACAGGGACCCTACGAGCAGTACTTC
>TRBD1|TRBV7-8|NA|TRBJ1-5
CASSPRTGNNQPQHF
TGTGCCAGCAGCCCGAGGACAGGGAACAATCAGCCCCAGCATTTT
>NA|TRBV7-2|NA|TRBJ2-3
CASSLIRDTQYF
TGTGCCAGCAGCTTAATTCGGGATACGCAGTATTTT
>TRBD2|TRBV27|once|TRBJ2-5
CASRLAGQETQYF
TGTGCCAGCCGACTAGCGGGACAAGAGACCCAGTACTTC
>NA|TRBV2|NA|TRBJ2-2
CASSGGLNTGELFF
TGTGCCAGCAGTGGAGGACTAAACACCGGGGAGCTGTTTTTT
>NA|TRBV14|NA|TRBJ2-3
CASSQRGTQYF
TGTGCCAGCAGCCAGAGAGGTACGCAGTATTTT
>TRBD2|TRBV11-3|NA|TRBJ2-1
CASSPPSGSYNEQFF
TGTGCCAGCAGCCCCCCTAGCGGGAGTTACAATGAGCAGTTCTTC
>NA|TRBV19|NA|TRBJ1-3
CASSMAYTIYF
TGTGCCAGTAGTATGGCATACACCATATATTTT
>TRBD1|TRBV27|NA|TRBJ2-1
CASKMTGGFGEHEQFF
TGTGCCAGCAAGATGACAGGGGGCTTTGGCGAGCATGAGCAGTTCTTC
>NA|TRBV10-3|few|TRBJ1-5
CAISGEYSNQPQHF
TGTGCCATCAGTGGGGAGTATAGCAATCAGCCCCAGCATTTT
>NA|TRBV11-2|NA|TRBJ2-3
CASSSPGSDTQYF
TGTGCCAGCAGCTCGCCCGGGTCGGATACGCAGTATTTT
>TRBD1|TRBV28|once|TRBJ2-6
CASRQQGTGANVLTF
TGTGCCAGCAGACAACAGGGGACTGGGGCCAACGTCCTGACTTTC
>TRBD1|TRBV29-1|NA|TRBJ2-1
CSARSSRDRKNNEQFF
TGCAGCGCCCGGAGTTCCCGGGACAGGAAAAACAATGAGCAGTTCTTC
>TRBD1|TRBV28|NA|TRBJ1-5
CAGSSTGENQPQHF
TGTGCCGGCAGTTCGACAGGGGAGAACCAGCCCCAGCATTTT
>NA|TRBV18|few|TRBJ1-2
CASSPEGSNYGYTF
TGTGCCAGCTCACCGGAGGGCTCCAACTATGGCTACACCTTC
>NA|TRBV11-3|NA|TRBJ2-5
CASSPTTSSAGETQYF
TGTGCCAGCAGCCCCACCACAAGTTCGGCGGGAGAGACCCAGTACTTC
>TRBD1|TRBV7-3|NA|TRBJ2-7
CASSLGTGSEQYF
TGTGCCAGCAGCTTGGGGACAGGGTCCGAGCAGTACTTC
>NA|TRBV28|NA|TRBJ1-5
CASSLFRSEQPQHF
TGTGCCAGCAGTTTATTCCGCTCAGAACAGCCCCAGCATTTT
>NA|TRBV14|NA|TRBJ1-1
CASYQRCARARNTEAFF
TGTGCCAGCTACCAGCGCTGCGCCAGAGCTAGGAACACTGAAGCTTTCTTT
>NA|TRBV2|NA|TRBJ2-7
CASRPNSYEQYF
TGTGCCAGCAGACCTAACTCCTACGAGCAGTACTTC